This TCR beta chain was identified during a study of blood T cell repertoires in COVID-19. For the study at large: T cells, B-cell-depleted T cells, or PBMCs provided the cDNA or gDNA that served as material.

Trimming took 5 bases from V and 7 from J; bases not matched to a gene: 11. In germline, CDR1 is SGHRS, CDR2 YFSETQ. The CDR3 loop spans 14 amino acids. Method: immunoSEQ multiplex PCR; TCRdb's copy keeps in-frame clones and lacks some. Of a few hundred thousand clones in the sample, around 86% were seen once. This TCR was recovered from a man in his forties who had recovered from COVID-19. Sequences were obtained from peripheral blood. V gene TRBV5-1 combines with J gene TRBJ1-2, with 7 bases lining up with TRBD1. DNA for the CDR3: TGCGCCAGCAGGACAGGGCCCACTGAGCCTGGCTACACCTTC. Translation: CASRTGPTEPGYTF.